Following are 30 T cell receptor beta chains from one sample sequenced in a study of blood T cell repertoires in COVID-19. TCRdb keeps only in-frame clones here, not all; method: immunoSEQ multiplex PCR. The table includes fewer than 130,000 clones, 75% to 90% detected once. Sequencing was carried out using peripheral blood. All receptors come from a woman of 80 years or more with acute or convalescent COVID-19.

This clone has more than one count but fewer than ten. The chain combines TRBV7-6 with TRBJ2-1; 13 bases are shared with TRBD2. V shed 5 bases, J shed 9 bases, and the junction held 10 bases outside the gene matches. The CDR3 loop spans 16 amino acids. Germline V CDR1 and CDR2: SGHVS, FNYEAQ. The CDR3 sequence is CASSPPTSGGRSEQFF. For the CDR3, the DNA is TGTGCCAGCAGCCCCCCGACTAGCGGGGGGCGAAGTGAGCAGTTCTTC.

This chain uses TRBV18 with TRBJ1-2, with a tentative D call TRBD1 (6 bases). The length of the CDR3 is 14 residues. From germline, CDR1 is KGHSH and CDR2 LQKENI. V dropped 4 bases and J dropped 4 bases, with 13 bases sitting between them. The CDR3 sequence: CASSLRQASYGYTF. CDR3 nucleotides: TGTGCCAGCTCACTCCGACAGGCATCCTATGGCTACACCTTC.

V and J are TRBV30 and TRBJ1-2; TRBD1 agrees at 10 bases. Germline V CDR1 and CDR2: GTSNPN, SVGIG (reference sequence). The CDR3 spans 15 residues. V was clipped by 0 bases and J by 4 bases; unmatched bases: 5. CDR3 loop: CAWSVAGTGAYGYTF. The DNA for the CDR3 is TGTGCCTGGAGTGTCGCCGGGACAGGGGCCTATGGCTACACCTTC.

The genes are TRBV7-9 and TRBJ2-6; the match to TRBD1 covers 7 bases. The CDR3 extends over 15 amino acids. J lost 4 bases, V lost 5 bases, and 5 bases had no gene match. Germline CDR1 is SEHNR and CDR2 is FQNEAQ (reference sequence). This CDR3 is CASSQQGTGANVLTF. CDR3 bases: TGTGCCAGCAGCCAACAGGGGACCGGGGCCAACGTCCTGACTTTC.

The CDR3 DNA sequence: TGTGCCACGAGCGGGGGGACCACAGATACGCAGTATTTT. Translated: CATSGGTTDTQYF. The genes are TRBV9 and TRBJ2-3; 9 bases match TRBD2. The CDR3 covers 13 residues. The germline V gene has CDR1 SGDLS and CDR2 YYNGEE. V gave up 9 bases and J gave up 2 bases; unmatched junction bases: 4.

The rearrangement uses TRBV25-1 and TRBJ1-2, with D perhaps TRBD1 (6 bases). Germline CDR1 MGHDK, CDR2 SYGVNS. The length of the CDR3 is 16 residues. V was cut by 4 bases and J by 4 bases, with 19 bases left in between. Written as DNA, the CDR3 is TGTGCCAGCAGTGCTACCTACAGGGTGCGGAGCTATGGCTACACCTTC. Its translation: CASSATYRVRSYGYTF.

This clone was found once. This chain joins TRBV6-6 and TRBJ2-2; 7 bases match TRBD2. Looked up from germline, CDR1 is MNHNY and CDR2 is SVGAGI (reference sequence). Trimming took 6 bases from V and 5 from J; bases not matched to a gene: 6. The CDR3 runs 14 residues. The DNA of the CDR3 is TGTGCCAGCAGGGGGGAGCGGGGAACCGGGGAGCTGTTTTTT. Residues: CASRGERGTGELFF.

A few counts support this clone. The chain combines TRBV10-3 with TRBJ2-2, with 7 nucleotides matching TRBD1. This CDR3 region has 16 residues. With 3 bases clipped from V and 4 bases from J, the junction kept 8 bases outside the gene matches. CDR1 ENHRY and CDR2 SYGVKD come from the germline V gene. The CDR3 DNA is TGTGCCATCAGTGATCCCGACAGGGTTGTCACCGGGGAGCTGTTTTTT. Translated: CAISDPDRVVTGELFF.

The chain uses TRBV7-2 and TRBJ1-2; weak D call: TRBD1 (5 bases). Trimming shortened V by 4 bases and J by 5 bases, and 11 bases separated the two germline ends. From germline, CDR1 is SGHTA and CDR2 FQGNSA. The CDR3 runs to 13 residues. CDR3 residues: CASSSGGAYGYTF. DNA for the CDR3: TGTGCCAGCAGCTCCGGCGGGGCTTATGGCTACACCTTC.

This clone was observed a single time. The junction does not match germline at one end; this may be a read error. This chain links TRBV20-1 with TRBJ2-7; TRBD1 aligns across 7 bases. Germline-derived CDR1 and CDR2 are DFQATT and SNEGSKA (reference sequence). The CDR3 is 10 amino acids. CDR3: CSASRGGANF. In DNA, the CDR3 is TGCAGTGCTAGTCGAGGGGGCGCGAACTTC.

The chain couples TRBV6-5 to TRBJ2-1, with D tentatively TRBD1 (6 bases). There are 15 residues in the CDR3. Trimming pared 2 bases from V and 4 bases from J, leaving 12 bases between. Germline lookup yields CDR1 MNHEY and CDR2 SVGAGI. The CDR3 region has the DNA TGTGCCAGCAGTTACGGCAGGGGCTTATACAATGAGCAGTTCTTC. Amino acids: CASSYGRGLYNEQFF.

The rearrangement uses TRBV12-5 and TRBJ2-1; 10 nucleotides agree with TRBD2. Germline V gives CDR1 LGHNT, CDR2 FRNRAP. V was clipped by 5 bases and J by 6 bases; unmatched bases: 13. This CDR3 has 17 residues. In nucleotides, the CDR3 is TGTGCTAGTGGTACTTACTCGGGACTAGCGCAAACCAATGAGCAGTTCTTC. Translating it yields CASGTYSGLAQTNEQFF. The whole variable domain, remainder taken from reference TRBV12-5 and TRBJ2-1, is DARVTQTPRHKVTEMGQEVTMRCQPILGHNTVFWYRQTMMQGLELLAYFRNRAPLDDSGMPKDRFSAEMPDATLATLKIQPSEPRDSAVYFCASGTYSGLAQTNEQFFGPGTRLTVL.

V gene TRBV28 combines with J gene TRBJ1-2, with no clear D. The germline V gene encodes CDR1 MDHEN and CDR2 SYDVKM. CDR3 size: 11 residues. V was clipped by 5 bases and J by 5 bases, with 6 bases between them. In nucleotides, the CDR3 is TGTGCCAGCAGTCCCAGTTATGGCTACACCTTC. Translation: CASSPSYGYTF.

The chain is built from TRBV7-6 and TRBJ1-5, with D perhaps TRBD1 (5 bases). The germline V gene has CDR1 SGHVS and CDR2 FNYEAQ. There are 16 residues in the CDR3. V gave up 1 base and J gave up 0 bases, with 10 bases separating them. CDR3 bases: TGTGCCAGCAGCTTAGGAGCGGGGGGTAGCAATCAGCCCCAGCATTTT. Its translation: CASSLGAGGSNQPQHF.

The rearrangement uses TRBV7-6 and TRBJ2-7, with 10 positions matching TRBD1. The germline V gene has CDR1 SGHVS and CDR2 FNYEAQ. CDR3 length: 13 residues. J gave up 6 bases and V 5 bases, and 4 bases lay outside the gene matches. In DNA, the CDR3 is TGTGCCAGCAGCCTGGGACAGGGGATCGAGCAGTACTTC. It specifies CASSLGQGIEQYF.

This sequence joins TRBV3-1 (or the pseudogene TRBV3-2) and TRBJ1-1; D gene unclear. CDR3 length: 13 amino acids. Trimming left V 4 bases short and J 1 base short, with 7 bases between. CDR1 and CDR2 from the germline V gene are LGHDT and YNNKEL (reference sequence). This chain's CDR3 is CASSRGPNTEAFF. The CDR3 DNA reads as TGTGCCAGCAGCCGAGGGCCGAACACTGAAGCTTTCTTT.

This clone was counted only a few times. V and J are TRBV28 and TRBJ2-4; 11 bases fit TRBD1. V lost 4 bases and J lost 3; bases outside the gene matches: 8. The germline V gene encodes CDR1 MDHEN and CDR2 SYDVKM. The CDR3 is 17 residues long. CDR3 region: CASSSPDRGQGKNIQYF. Written as DNA, the CDR3 is TGTGCCAGCAGTTCCCCGGACAGGGGGCAAGGCAAAAACATTCAGTACTTC.

The chain recombines TRBV7-8 with TRBJ2-1; TRBD1 matches at 10 bases. V shed 6 bases and J 7 bases; nucleotides not matched to a gene: 9. The CDR3 is 15 amino acids. Germline V CDR1 and CDR2: SGHVS, FQNEAQ. The DNA of the CDR3 is TGTGCCAGCAGGACCGGGACAGGGGCCGTTAATGAGCAGTTCTTC. Translation: CASRTGTGAVNEQFF.

Here the CDR3 reads CSVVSVNGYTF. The CDR3 region has the DNA TGCAGCGTTGTCTCGGTGAACGGCTACACCTTC. V gene TRBV29-1 combines with J gene TRBJ1-2; no reliable D call. Germline loops: CDR1 SQVTM, CDR2 ANQGSEA. CDR3 length equals 11 residues. Trimming left V 4 bases short and J 8 bases short, with 11 bases between.

The rearrangement links TRBV6-5 to TRBJ2-1; 7 positions agree with TRBD2. There are 16 residues in the CDR3. Germline CDR1 MNHEY, CDR2 SVGAGI. V dropped 2 bases and J dropped 6; count of bases not matched to a gene: 10. As DNA, the CDR3 is TGTGCCAGCAGTTACGGGGGACTATACAGCCCCAATGAGCAGTTCTTC. Its protein is CASSYGGLYSPNEQFF.

This clone has a single count. This rearrangement joins TRBV11-2 to TRBJ2-1, with 12 bases fitting TRBD2. The CDR3 spans 15 residues. V trimming: 10 bases; J trimming: 6 bases; junction bases outside the gene matches: 10. The germline gives CDR1 SGHAT, CDR2 FQNNGV. The CDR3 DNA reads TGTGCCACTGGGTCTCTAGCGGGGGGGATCAATGAGCAGTTCTTC. Amino acids: CATGSLAGGINEQFF.

The CDR3 sequence: CASSLQATSTDTQYF. The CDR3 coding sequence is TGCGCCAGCAGTCTCCAGGCCACTAGCACAGATACGCAGTATTTT. This chain uses TRBV5-1 with TRBJ2-3, with D unclear. The CDR3 has 15 amino acids. The germline V gene has CDR1 SGHRS and CDR2 YFSETQ. V lost 5 bases, J lost 0 bases, and 13 bases lay in between.

The rearrangement links TRBV4-3 to TRBJ1-2; no reliable D call. With 0 bases removed from V and 1 base from J, the gap between germline ends came to 6 bases. Per the germline V gene, CDR1 is LGHNA and CDR2 is YSLEER. The CDR3 is made up of 14 amino acids. CDR3 amino acids: CASSQDAGNYGYTF. The DNA of the CDR3 is TGCGCCAGCAGCCAAGACGCGGGTAACTATGGCTACACCTTC.

The chain employs TRBV7-2 and TRBJ2-5; D possibly corresponds to TRBD1 (6 bases). Germline CDR1 is SGHTA and CDR2 is FQGNSA. Trimming shortened V by 5 bases and J by 6 bases, and 16 bases separated the two germline ends. The CDR3 length is 14 residues. DNA of the CDR3: TGTGCCAGCAGCCCCCAACAGGGCCAGAAGACCCAGTACTTC. Translating it yields CASSPQQGQKTQYF.

The chain links TRBV19 to TRBJ1-4; TRBD1 matches 9 bases. The J segment lost 8 bases and the V segment lost 5 bases, leaving 3 bases of the junction unmatched. CDR1 is LNHDA and CDR2 is SQIVND in the germline V gene (reference sequence). CDR3 length: 13 residues. The CDR3 nucleotides read TGTGCCAGTAGTTTGACAGGGGGGGAAAAACTGTTTTTT. Its protein is CASSLTGGEKLFF.

The chain couples TRBV5-1 to TRBJ1-4; the match to TRBD1 covers 11 bases. This CDR3 region has 16 residues. CDR1 and CDR2 from the germline V gene are SGHRS and YFSETQ. V dropped 5 bases and J dropped 2; count of bases not matched to a gene: 5. CDR3 residues: CASSRTGGFTNEKLFF. The CDR3 DNA reads as TGCGCCAGCAGTAGGACAGGGGGCTTTACTAATGAAAAACTGTTTTTT.

The rearrangement uses TRBV2 and TRBJ2-7; a possible D gene is TRBD2 (6 bases). Deletions cut 6 bases from V and 0 bases from J, with 12 bases between. CDR3 length: 14 residues. CDR1 is SNHLY, CDR2 FYNNEI, per germline. The CDR3, as DNA: TGTGCCAGCAGAAGACGGGGGAGCTCCTACGAGCAGTACTTC. Translated: CASRRRGSSYEQYF.

The count of this clone is one. This chain links TRBV12-5 with TRBJ1-4, with D unclear. Germline lookup yields CDR1 LGHNT and CDR2 FRNRAP. The ends were cut back, 7 bases at V and 7 bases at J, with 7 bases in the middle. The CDR3 runs to 11 residues. The CDR3 loop is CASAQFEKLFF. Written as DNA, the CDR3 is TGTGCTAGTGCCCAATTTGAAAAACTGTTTTTT.

The rearrangement uses TRBV19 and TRBJ2-3; D unclear. Per the germline V gene, CDR1 is LNHDA and CDR2 is SQIVND (reference sequence). Trimming stripped 6 bases from V and 0 bases from J, with 10 bases between. The CDR3 runs 14 residues. DNA of the CDR3: TGTGCCAGTAGCGGAACAGTTAGCACAGATACGCAGTATTTT. This gives the protein CASSGTVSTDTQYF. The full variable domain, completed using reference TRBV19 and TRBJ2-3, is DGGITQSPKYLFRKEGQNVTLSCEQNLNHDAMYWYRQDPGQGLRLIYYSQIVNDFQKGDIAEGYSVSREKKESFPLTVTSAQKNPTAFYLCASSGTVSTDTQYFGPGTRLTVL.

The rearrangement uses TRBV5-1 and TRBJ1-1; 11 nucleotides align to TRBD1. Germline V gives CDR1 SGHRS, CDR2 YFSETQ. Trimming at V came to 4 bases and at J to 5 bases, leaving 7 bases not matched to a gene. This CDR3 is built from 15 residues. This CDR3 is CASSLGQGGGTEAFF. The CDR3 DNA sequence: TGCGCCAGCAGCCTGGGACAGGGGGGAGGTACTGAAGCTTTCTTT.